This T cell receptor (beta chain) was obtained from a study of blood T cell repertoires in COVID-19. Study as a whole: Acute and convalescent COVID-19 samples came from the United States, Italy and Spain.

Per germline, CDR1 MDHEN and CDR2 SYDVKM. The CDR3 is made up of 18 amino acids. J gave up 1 base and V 4 bases, and 14 bases lay outside the gene matches. Data came from immunoSEQ multiplex PCR; TCRdb stores just in-frame clones and leaves some out. The table records 300,000 to 450,000 clones, roughly 89% of them present only once. The sample comprised peripheral blood. This clonotype was sampled from a woman aged 60-75 years with COVID-19, enrolled during active disease. The rearrangement uses TRBV28 and TRBJ2-7, with TRBD1 matching over 9 bases. The CDR3 sequence is CASSSPARQGVLSYEQYF. The CDR3 bases are TGTGCCAGCAGTTCCCCCGCCCGACAGGGGGTATTATCCTACGAGCAGTACTTC.